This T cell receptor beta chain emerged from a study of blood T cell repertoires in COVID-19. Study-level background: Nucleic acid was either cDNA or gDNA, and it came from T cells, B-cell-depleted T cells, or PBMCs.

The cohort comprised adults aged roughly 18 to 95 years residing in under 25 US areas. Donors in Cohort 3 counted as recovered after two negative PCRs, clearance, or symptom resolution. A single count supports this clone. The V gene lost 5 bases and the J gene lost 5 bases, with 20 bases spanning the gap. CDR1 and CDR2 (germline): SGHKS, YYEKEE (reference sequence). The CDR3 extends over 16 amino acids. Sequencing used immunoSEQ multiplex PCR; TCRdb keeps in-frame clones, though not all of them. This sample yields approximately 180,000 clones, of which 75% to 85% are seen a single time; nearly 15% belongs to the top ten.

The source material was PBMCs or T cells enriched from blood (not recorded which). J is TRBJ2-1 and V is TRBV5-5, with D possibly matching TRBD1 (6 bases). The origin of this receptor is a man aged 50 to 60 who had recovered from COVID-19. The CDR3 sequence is CASRREETGFNNEQFF. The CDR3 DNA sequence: TGTGCCAGCAGACGTGAAGAAACAGGGTTCAACAATGAGCAGTTCTTC. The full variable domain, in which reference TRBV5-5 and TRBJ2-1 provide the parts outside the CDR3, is DAGVTQSPTHLIKTRGQQVTLRCSPISGHKSVSWYQQVLGQGPQFIFQYYEKEERGRGNFPDRFSARQFPNYSSELNVNALLLGDSALYLCASRREETGFNNEQFFGPGTRLTVL.